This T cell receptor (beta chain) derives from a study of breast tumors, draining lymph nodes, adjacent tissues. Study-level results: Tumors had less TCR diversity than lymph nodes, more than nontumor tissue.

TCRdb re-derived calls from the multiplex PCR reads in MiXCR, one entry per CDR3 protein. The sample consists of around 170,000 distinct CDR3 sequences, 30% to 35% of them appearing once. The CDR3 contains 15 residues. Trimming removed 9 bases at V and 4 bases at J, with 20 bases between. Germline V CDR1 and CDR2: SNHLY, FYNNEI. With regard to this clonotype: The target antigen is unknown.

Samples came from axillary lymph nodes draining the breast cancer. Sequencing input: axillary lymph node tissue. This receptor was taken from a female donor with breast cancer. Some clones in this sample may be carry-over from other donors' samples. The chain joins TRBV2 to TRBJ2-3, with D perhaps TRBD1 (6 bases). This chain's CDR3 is CASSRVGARPDTQYF. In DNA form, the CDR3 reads TGTGCCAGTAGCAGGGTGGGGGCCCGCCCAGATACGCAGTATTTT. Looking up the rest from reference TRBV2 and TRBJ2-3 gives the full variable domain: EPEVTQTPSHQVTQMGQEVILRCVPISNHLYFYWYRQILGQKVEFLVSFYNNEISEKSEIFDDQFSVERPDGSNFTLKIRSTKLEDSAMYFCASSRVGARPDTQYFGPGTRLTVL.